These 9 T cell receptor beta chains were sequenced from one sample in a study of OX40 agonist ivuxolimab in advanced cancers. The method was immunoSEQ multiplex PCR; TCRdb's version includes in-frame clones alone and lacks a portion of them. In the table there are more than 45,000 clones, 77% of which are singletons. The sequences come from CD4+ or CD8+ T cells sorted from blood, collected in a trial of the OX40 agonist ivuxolimab. These receptor sequences come from an adult with an advanced solid tumor such as melanoma, head and neck, liver or kidney cancer.

The rearrangement joins TRBV5-6 to TRBJ2-3; no definite D call. Germline CDR1 SGHDT, CDR2 YYEEEE. V shed 2 bases and J shed 2 bases, with 12 bases lying between them. This CDR3 contains 15 residues. DNA for the CDR3: TGTGCCAGCAGCTTTTTGCGCGGATACACAGATACGCAGTATTTT. Its translation: CASSFLRGYTDTQYF.

The CDR3 region has the DNA TGTGCCAGCAGCCGTGGACTAGCGGAGGCCGGTGAGCAGTTCTTC. Translating gives CASSRGLAEAGEQFF. The genes are TRBV7-2 and TRBJ2-1; TRBD2 aligns across 10 bases. The length of the CDR3 is 15 residues. V shed 5 bases and J 9 bases; nucleotides not matched to a gene: 10. Germline V gene lookup returns CDR1 SGHTA and CDR2 FQGNSA.

V and J are TRBV18 and TRBJ2-1; D is uncertain. This CDR3 is 13 amino acids long. In germline, CDR1 is KGHSH, CDR2 LQKENI. Trimming took off 1 base at V and 8 bases at J, with 9 bases between the two ends. CDR3 bases: TGTGCCAGCTCACCACGGCAGGTTTATGAGCAGTTCTTC. It yields the protein CASSPRQVYEQFF.

V and J are TRBV4-1 and TRBJ2-3; unclear D gene. The CDR3 is 15 amino acids. Trimming took 1 base from V and 0 from J, leaving 8 bases between them. CDR1 and CDR2 from the germline V gene are MGHRA and YSYEKL. Here the CDR3 DNA reads TGCGCCAGCAGCCAAGGGCCCCTTAGCACAGATACGCAGTATTTT. Protein product: CASSQGPLSTDTQYF.

The gene calls are TRBV11-2 and TRBJ2-1, with 11 bases aligning to TRBD2. J was trimmed by 4 bases and V by 1 base; bases with no gene match: 3. CDR1 and CDR2 (germline): SGHAT, FQNNGV. The CDR3 runs to 16 residues. The CDR3 region has the DNA TGTGCCAGCAGCTTAGGACTAGCGGGGATATACAATGAGCAGTTCTTC. Translated, it gives CASSLGLAGIYNEQFF.

V usage is TRBV4-2 and J usage is TRBJ2-6, with 8 bases lining up with TRBD1. The CDR3 has 19 amino acids. The germline CDR1 and CDR2 sequences are LGHNA and YNFKEQ. V shed 1 base and J 4 bases; nucleotides not matched to a gene: 12. The CDR3 coding sequence is TGTGCCAGCAGCCAAGCCCAGGGCCAGGGGGCGCGAGGGGCCAACGTCCTGACTTTC. Residues: CASSQAQGQGARGANVLTF.

V and J are TRBV6-1 and TRBJ2-7; TRBD1 agrees at 8 bases. Germline trimming cut 5 bases from V and 7 bases from J; bases unmatched to any gene: 10. This CDR3 spans 14 amino acids. Germline values: CDR1 MNHNS, CDR2 SASEGT. DNA of the CDR3: TGTGCCAGCAGTTTGGACAGGGCGGCCACAGAGCAGTACTTC. Amino acid sequence: CASSLDRAATEQYF.

This chain joins TRBV14 and TRBJ2-2, with D perhaps TRBD2 (6 bases). V was clipped by 3 bases and J by 7 bases, with 24 bases between them. Germline loops: CDR1 SGHDN, CDR2 FVKESK. CDR3 length equals 18 residues. Here the CDR3 reads CASSHLGGGTGADGELFF. The DNA of the CDR3 is TGTGCCAGCAGCCACCTTGGAGGCGGGACGGGAGCGGACGGGGAGCTGTTTTTT.

This chain links TRBV5-1 with TRBJ1-1; D perhaps matches TRBD1 (5 bases). The length of the CDR3 is 15 residues. V lost 0 bases and J 1 base, leaving 10 bases between the germline ends. CDR1 is SGHRS and CDR2 is YFSETQ in the germline V gene. CDR3 DNA sequence: TGCGCCAGCAGCTTGGGAGGGGCTCAGAACACTGAAGCTTTCTTT. Amino acids: CASSLGGAQNTEAFF. Drawing the rest from reference TRBV5-1 and TRBJ1-1, the complete variable domain is KAGVTQTPRYLIKTRGQQVTLSCSPISGHRSVSWYQQTPGQGLQFLFEYFSETQRNKGNFPGRFSGRQFSNSRSEMNVSTLELGDSALYLCASSLGGAQNTEAFFGQGTRLTVV.